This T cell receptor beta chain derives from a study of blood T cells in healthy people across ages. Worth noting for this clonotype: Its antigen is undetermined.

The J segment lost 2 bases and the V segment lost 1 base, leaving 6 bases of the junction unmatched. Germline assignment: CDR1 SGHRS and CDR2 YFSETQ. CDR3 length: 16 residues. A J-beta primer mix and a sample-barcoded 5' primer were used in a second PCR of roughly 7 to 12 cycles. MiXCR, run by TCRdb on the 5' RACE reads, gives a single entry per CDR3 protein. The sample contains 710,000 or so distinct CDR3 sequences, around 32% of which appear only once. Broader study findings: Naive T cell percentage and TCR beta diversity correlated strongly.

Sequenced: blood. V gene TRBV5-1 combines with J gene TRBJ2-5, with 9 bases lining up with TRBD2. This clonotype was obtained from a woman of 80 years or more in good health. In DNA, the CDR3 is TGCGCCAGCAGCTTGTTGCCTAGCGGGGTACAAGAGACCCAGTACTTC. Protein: CASSLLPSGVQETQYF. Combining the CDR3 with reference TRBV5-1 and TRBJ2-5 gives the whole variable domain KAGVTQTPRYLIKTRGQQVTLSCSPISGHRSVSWYQQTPGQGLQFLFEYFSETQRNKGNFPGRFSGRQFSNSRSEMNVSTLELGDSALYLCASSLLPSGVQETQYFGPGTRLLVL.